Listed below are T cell receptor beta chains from one sample, sequenced in a study of shared clonotypes between healthy human individuals. Assay: immunoSEQ multiplex PCR; the TCRdb copy retains only in-frame clones and omits some. The top ten clones hold 0.5% to 0.6% of a sample with roughly 1 million clones, around 78% of them seen once. Sequencing was performed on memory CD4+ T cells from PBMCs. These receptors originate from a man between 18 and 29 years old in good health. Some clones in this sample may be carry-over from other donors' samples. CDR3s include the opening cysteine and the closing phenylalanine or tryptophan. A D gene is named only where the DNA matches it firmly. Clone size is given for some rows only: seen once, a few or many times, or a class if the clone is expanded.

j_call: TRBJ1-2
d_call: .
v_call: TRBV19
clone_size: .
cdr3_aa: CASSPLDSSVYGYTF
cdr3_nt: TGTGCCAGTAGCCCCCTTGACTCTTCAGTCTATGGCTACACCTTC

j_call: TRBJ2-7
d_call: .
v_call: TRBV18
clone_size: .
cdr3_aa: CASSPGTGVGREQYF
cdr3_nt: TGTGCCAGCTCACCAGGGACGGGAGTTGGTCGCGAGCAGTACTTC

j_call: TRBJ2-5
d_call: .
v_call: TRBV27
clone_size: .
cdr3_aa: CASSLTAGERETQYF
cdr3_nt: TGTGCCAGCAGTTTAACAGCCGGGGAGCGAGAGACCCAGTACTTC

j_call: TRBJ2-7
d_call: .
v_call: TRBV6-5
clone_size: .
cdr3_aa: CASSLTGYEQYF
cdr3_nt: TGTGCCAGCAGTCTGACCGGTTACGAGCAGTACTTC

j_call: TRBJ2-2
d_call: TRBD1
v_call: TRBV4-3
clone_size: .
cdr3_aa: CASSQHRGLNTGELFF
cdr3_nt: TGCGCCAGCAGCCAACACAGGGGCCTTAACACCGGGGAGCTGTTTTTT

j_call: TRBJ2-7
d_call: TRBD1
v_call: TRBV6-6
clone_size: .
cdr3_aa: CASSRTGTGGYEQYF
cdr3_nt: TGTGCCAGCAGTCGGACGGGGACAGGGGGCTACGAGCAGTACTTC

j_call: TRBJ1-2
d_call: TRBD1
v_call: TRBV30
clone_size: few
cdr3_aa: CAWQGALNYGYTF
cdr3_nt: TGTGCCTGGCAGGGGGCACTTAACTATGGCTACACCTTC

j_call: TRBJ2-2
d_call: .
v_call: TRBV12-5
clone_size: .
cdr3_aa: CASGLGMRELFF
cdr3_nt: TGTGCTAGTGGTTTGGGTATGAGGGAGCTGTTTTTT

j_call: TRBJ1-2
d_call: .
v_call: TRBV5-1
clone_size: few
cdr3_aa: CASSLARGDEGYTF
cdr3_nt: TGCGCCAGCAGCTTGGCCAGGGGCGATGAGGGCTACACCTTC

j_call: TRBJ1-2
d_call: .
v_call: TRBV2
clone_size: few
cdr3_aa: CASKADSYNYGYTF
cdr3_nt: TGTGCCAGCAAAGCAGACAGTTATAACTATGGCTACACCTTC

j_call: TRBJ2-5
d_call: TRBD1
v_call: TRBV9
clone_size: .
cdr3_aa: CASSASTGTGYETQYF
cdr3_nt: TGTGCCAGCAGCGCGTCTACCGGGACAGGCTATGAGACCCAGTACTTC

j_call: TRBJ2-2
d_call: TRBD2
v_call: TRBV5-1
clone_size: .
cdr3_aa: CASSSGLAGAPYTGELFF
cdr3_nt: TGCGCCAGCAGCTCCGGACTAGCGGGAGCACCGTACACCGGGGAGCTGTTTTTT

j_call: TRBJ2-1
d_call: TRBD2
v_call: TRBV12-5
clone_size: .
cdr3_aa: CASLSGGRAGEQFF
cdr3_nt: TGTGCTAGTCTATCAGGCGGGAGGGCCGGGGAGCAGTTCTTC

j_call: TRBJ2-1
d_call: .
v_call: TRBV7-9
clone_size: .
cdr3_aa: CASSFNLGGQTVMSREFF
cdr3_nt: TGTGCCAGCAGCTTCAACCTCGGCGGCCAGACGGTTATGTCCCGGGAGTTCTTC

j_call: TRBJ1-1
d_call: .
v_call: TRBV18
clone_size: .
cdr3_aa: CASSWNTEAFF
cdr3_nt: TGTGCCAGCTCATGGAACACTGAAGCTTTCTTT

j_call: TRBJ2-1
d_call: .
v_call: TRBV2
clone_size: .
cdr3_aa: CASRIETGTQQFF
cdr3_nt: TGCGCCAGCAGAATCGAAACCGGGACTCAGCAGTTCTTC

j_call: TRBJ1-1
d_call: .
v_call: TRBV29-1
clone_size: once
cdr3_aa: CSVAPSALFARNTEAFF
cdr3_nt: TGCAGCGTTGCCCCTTCGGCATTATTTGCGAGGAACACTGAAGCTTTCTTT

j_call: TRBJ1-1
d_call: .
v_call: TRBV30
clone_size: .
cdr3_aa: CAWTGGLNTEAFF
cdr3_nt: TGTGCCTGGACTGGGGGGCTGAACACTGAAGCTTTCTTT

j_call: TRBJ2-7
d_call: .
v_call: TRBV6-5
clone_size: .
cdr3_aa: CASSYGGQGYEQYF
cdr3_nt: TGTGCCAGCAGTTACGGGGGGCAGGGTTACGAGCAGTACTTC

j_call: TRBJ2-7
d_call: TRBD2
v_call: TRBV30
clone_size: .
cdr3_aa: CAWSELSGIYEQYF
cdr3_nt: TGTGCCTGGAGTGAGCTTAGCGGGATCTACGAGCAGTACTTC

j_call: TRBJ1-2
d_call: TRBD1
v_call: TRBV19
clone_size: few
cdr3_aa: CASSIGGTGLSNYGYTF
cdr3_nt: TGTGCCAGTAGTATTGGAGGGACAGGCTTATCTAACTATGGCTACACCTTC

j_call: TRBJ2-7
d_call: .
v_call: TRBV6-5
clone_size: once
cdr3_aa: CASSYSLVRRVDEQYF
cdr3_nt: TGTGCCAGCAGTTACTCCCTTGTGCGAAGGGTAGACGAGCAGTACTTC

j_call: TRBJ2-5
d_call: .
v_call: TRBV19
clone_size: .
cdr3_aa: CASSWETQETQYF
cdr3_nt: TGTGCCAGTAGCTGGGAAACCCAAGAGACCCAGTACTTC

j_call: TRBJ2-2
d_call: .
v_call: TRBV11-2
clone_size: .
cdr3_aa: CASSSFGGGWLFF
cdr3_nt: TGTGCCAGCAGCTCCTTTGGGGGCGGATGGCTGTTTTTT

j_call: TRBJ1-3
d_call: .
v_call: TRBV9
clone_size: once
cdr3_aa: CASSAGYRGNTIYF
cdr3_nt: TGTGCCAGCAGCGCGGGGTACCGTGGAAACACCATATATTTT

j_call: TRBJ2-1
d_call: .
v_call: TRBV21-1
clone_size: once
cdr3_aa: CASSIRKYALAGRDNEQFF
cdr3_nt: TGTGCCAGCAGCATCCGAAAGTACGCGCTAGCGGGGAGAGACAATGAGCAGTTCTTC

j_call: TRBJ2-5
d_call: .
v_call: TRBV9
clone_size: .
cdr3_aa: CASSQTPSPGETQYF
cdr3_nt: TGTGCCAGCAGTCAAACCCCGTCCCCGGGGGAGACCCAGTACTTC

j_call: TRBJ1-1
d_call: .
v_call: TRBV19
clone_size: .
cdr3_aa: CASRVTGLNTEAFF
cdr3_nt: TGTGCCAGTAGAGTCACAGGGTTGAACACTGAAGCTTTCTTT

j_call: TRBJ2-2
d_call: .
v_call: TRBV5-1
clone_size: .
cdr3_aa: CASSRGVESGELFF
cdr3_nt: TGCGCCAGCAGCAGGGGAGTAGAATCCGGGGAGCTGTTTTTT

j_call: TRBJ2-2
d_call: .
v_call: TRBV5-4
clone_size: .
cdr3_aa: CASSLALDGELFF
cdr3_nt: TGTGCCAGCAGCTTGGCCTTGGACGGGGAGCTGTTTTTT

j_call: TRBJ2-4
d_call: .
v_call: TRBV29-1
clone_size: .
cdr3_aa: CSVVNQVAKNIQYF
cdr3_nt: TGCAGCGTCGTAAATCAGGTAGCCAAAAACATTCAGTACTTC

j_call: TRBJ2-3
d_call: .
v_call: TRBV5-1
clone_size: .
cdr3_aa: CASSLQGPSTDTQYF
cdr3_nt: TGCGCCAGCAGCTTACAGGGACCTAGCACAGATACGCAGTATTTT